This TCR beta chain was sequenced in a study of blood T cell repertoires in COVID-19. Overall study context: Whether acute or convalescent, the COVID-19 samples came from the United States, Italy and Spain. In each case, the material was cDNA or gDNA derived from T cells, B-cell-depleted T cells, or PBMCs.

As for this clone: The same CDR3 arises from other DNA sequences in this sample as well.

Under the authors' procedure: Amplification of reference gene primers provided the estimated nucleated cell counts. Sequenced by immunoSEQ multiplex PCR; TCRdb stores in-frame clones only, minus some. Clone size and the V and J calls come from that table; the DNA yielded D and trimming. The sample has around 240,000 clones; 70% to 90% are singletons. V dropped 3 bases and J dropped 2 bases, with 7 bases sitting between them. This CDR3 contains 13 residues. This receptor was identified in a man aged 40-55 years with acute or convalescent COVID-19. The sample consisted of peripheral blood. The chain employs TRBV12-3 or TRBV12-4 and TRBJ2-5; D not certain. The CDR3 sequence: CASSFNNQETQYF. In nucleotides, the CDR3 is TGTGCCAGCAGTTTTAACAATCAAGAGACCCAGTACTTC.